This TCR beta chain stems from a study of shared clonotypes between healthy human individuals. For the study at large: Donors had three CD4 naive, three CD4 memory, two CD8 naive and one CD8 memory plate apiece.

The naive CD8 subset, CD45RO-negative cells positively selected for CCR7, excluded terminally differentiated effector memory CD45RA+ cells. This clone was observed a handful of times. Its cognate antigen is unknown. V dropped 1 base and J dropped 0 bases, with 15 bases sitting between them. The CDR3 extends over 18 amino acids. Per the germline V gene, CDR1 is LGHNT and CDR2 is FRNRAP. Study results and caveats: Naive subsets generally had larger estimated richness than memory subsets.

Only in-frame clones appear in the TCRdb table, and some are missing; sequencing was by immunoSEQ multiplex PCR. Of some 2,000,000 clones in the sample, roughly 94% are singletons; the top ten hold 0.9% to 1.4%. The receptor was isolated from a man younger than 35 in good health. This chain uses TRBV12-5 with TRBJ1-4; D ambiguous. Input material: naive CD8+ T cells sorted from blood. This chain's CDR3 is CASGLGWTDSATNEKLFF. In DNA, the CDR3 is TGTGCTAGTGGTTTGGGGTGGACGGACTCTGCAACTAATGAAAAACTGTTTTTT.